These 5 T cell receptor beta chains share one sample of origin, sequenced in a study of breast tumors, draining lymph nodes, adjacent tissues. One entry per CDR3 protein results from TCRdb running MiXCR on the multiplex PCR reads. This sample has 180,000 or so distinct CDR3 sequences; approximately 33% occur once, and the top ten carry about 4.1%. Axillary draining lymph nodes of breast cancer patients supplied the node samples. What was sequenced was axillary lymph node tissue. The receptors originated from a female donor with breast cancer. Some clones in this sample may be carry-over from other donors' samples.

This clonotype was detected ten times or more. The CDR3 bases are TGTGCCAGCCGAGGAACCGGGACAGGGGGATGGAACTATGGCTACACCTTC. It yields the protein CASRGTGTGGWNYGYTF. V and J are TRBV27 and TRBJ1-2; 11 nucleotides align to TRBD1. Germline CDR1 reads MNHEY; CDR2 reads SMNVEV (reference sequence). J was trimmed by 2 bases and V by 8 bases; bases with no gene match: 13. CDR3 size: 17 residues.

This chain connects TRBV7-2 to TRBJ2-6; tentatively, D is TRBD1 (5 bases). CDR3 size: 14 residues. Germline lookup yields CDR1 SGHTA and CDR2 FQGNSA. V shed 3 bases and J shed 12 bases, with 15 bases lying between them. CDR3 amino acids: CASSFPSGARVLTF. CDR3 in DNA: TGTGCCAGCAGCTTCCCCTCTGGGGCCCGCGTCCTGACTTTC.

The sample holds a few counts of this clonotype. J is TRBJ1-2 and V is TRBV3-1, with D perhaps matching TRBD1 (5 bases). Per the germline V gene, CDR1 is LGHDT and CDR2 is YNNKEL (reference sequence). V lost 6 bases and J lost 8, with 22 bases in between. CDR3 length: 15 residues. The CDR3 region is CASSPFGAVWGGYTF. CDR3 nucleotides: TGTGCCAGCAGTCCGTTCGGGGCGGTATGGGGGGGCTACACCTTC.

To note about this clonotype: An end of the junction differs from the germline gene, which may be a read error. V usage is TRBV14 and J usage is TRBJ1-2; 8 nucleotides line up with TRBD1. This CDR3 spans 14 amino acids. The germline CDR1 and CDR2 sequences are SGHDN and FVKESK. CDR3 DNA: TGTGGCAGCAGCCCCGGGACAGGTCACTATGGCTACACCTTC. This codes for CGSSPGTGHYGYTF. Looking up the rest from reference TRBV14 and TRBJ1-2 gives the full variable domain: EAGVTQFPSHSVIEKGQTVTLRCDPISGHDNLYWYRRVMGKEIKFLLHFVKESKQDESGMPNNRFLAERTGGTYSTLKVQPAELEDSGVYFCGSSPGTGHYGYTFGSGTRLTVV.

Comments on this clonotype: A much more abundant neighbour one base away suggests this may be a read error. J is TRBJ1-5 and V is TRBV6-1; D not resolved. This CDR3 has 15 residues. Germline CDR1 reads MNHNS; CDR2 reads SASEGT. The CDR3 sequence is CASSSPVASNQPQRF. In DNA form, the CDR3 reads TGTGCCAGCAGTTCTCCGGTGGCTAGCAATCAGCCCCAGCGTTTT.